The clone carrying this T cell receptor (beta chain) has a handful of counts. The antigen remains undetermined. J lost 10 bases, V lost 4 bases, and 22 bases had no gene match. Germline assignment: CDR1 SGHTS and CDR2 YDEGEE. The CDR3 has 17 residues. This sample was taken from a study of cytomegalovirus exposure and HLA in healthy donors. Background on the study: Earlier, approximately 190 million T cells were analyzed, and 90 million to 120 million unique TCR beta sequences were found among them. Ancestry clustering placed around 80% of about 400 genotyped donors in the Caucasian-associated cluster. Study-wide points: TCR beta V- and J-gene trimming, according to a later analysis, was linked to a missense DCLRE1C variant.

A multiplex PCR was run with 60 Vbeta primers and 13 Jbeta primers. Original methodology: In a later analysis, of some 80 million unique beta chains, about 12 million appeared in at least two donors. Assay used: immunoSEQ multiplex PCR; TCRdb lists only in-frame clones, some missing. That table is the source of V, J and clone size, and D and trimming were worked out from the DNA. The sample has some 130,000 clones, about 64% seen once. The sequenced sample was PBMCs. The receptor comes from a woman in her forties in good health and CMV-seronegative. The chain joins TRBV5-8 to TRBJ1-2; 7 nucleotides line up with TRBD1. The CDR3 sequence: CASSETGAMSLVTAYTF. For the CDR3, the DNA is TGTGCCAGCAGCGAAACAGGGGCGATGTCACTGGTAACTGCCTACACCTTC. Combining the CDR3 with reference TRBV5-8 and TRBJ1-2 gives the whole variable domain EAGVTQSPTHLIKTRGQQATLRCSPISGHTSVYWYQQALGLGLQFLLWYDEGEERNRGNFPPRFSGRQFPNYSSELNVNALELEDSALYLCASSETGAMSLVTAYTFGSGTRLTVV.